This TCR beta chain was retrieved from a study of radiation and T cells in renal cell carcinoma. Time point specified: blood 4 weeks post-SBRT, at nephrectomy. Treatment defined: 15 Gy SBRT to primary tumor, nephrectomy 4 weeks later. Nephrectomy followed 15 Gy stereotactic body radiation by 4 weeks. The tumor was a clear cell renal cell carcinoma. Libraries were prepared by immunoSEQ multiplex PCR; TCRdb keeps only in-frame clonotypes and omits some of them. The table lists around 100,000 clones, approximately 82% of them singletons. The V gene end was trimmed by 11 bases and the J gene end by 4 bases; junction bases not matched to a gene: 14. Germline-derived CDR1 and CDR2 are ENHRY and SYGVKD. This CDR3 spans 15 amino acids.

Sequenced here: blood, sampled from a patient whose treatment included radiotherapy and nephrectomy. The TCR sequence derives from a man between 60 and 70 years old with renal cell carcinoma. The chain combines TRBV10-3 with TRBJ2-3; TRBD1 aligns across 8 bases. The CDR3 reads CASQTRDRRSDTQYF. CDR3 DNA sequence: TGTGCCTCCCAGACCCGGGACAGGAGATCAGATACGCAGTATTTT.